The clone carrying this T cell receptor beta chain came up once. CDR3 length: 13 amino acids. CDR1 SQVTM and CDR2 ANQGSEA come from the germline V gene. V lost 5 bases and J 0 bases, leaving 10 bases between the germline ends. Some clones are missing from TCRdb's copy, which holds only in-frame ones; the method was immunoSEQ multiplex PCR. The table includes around 140,000 clones, roughly nine tenths detected once. These data originate in a study of T cell responses to AZD1222 COVID-19 vaccine. The J gene is TRBJ1-1, the V gene TRBV29-1; no firm D call. The receptor comes from an adult in good health. The sequencing here drew on peripheral blood, taken on day 0 of AZD1222 vaccination. CDR3 nucleotide sequence: TGCAGCGTTAGACCTTTACTGAACACTGAAGCTTTCTTT. It codes for CSVRPLLNTEAFF.